The clone carrying this TCR beta chain is a singleton in its sample. The record originates from a study of blood T cell repertoires in COVID-19. V lost 6 bases to trimming and J lost 0 bases, with 6 bases between them. From germline, CDR1 is SEHNR and CDR2 FQNEAQ (reference sequence). This CDR3 is 14 amino acids long. Sequencing was performed with immunoSEQ multiplex PCR; in TCRdb, only in-frame clones are kept and a portion is missing. This sample has around 250,000 clones; roughly four fifths occur once, and the top ten carry about 5%. The chain links TRBV7-9 to TRBJ1-6; D unclear. Sequencing was carried out using PBMCs or T cells enriched from blood (not recorded which). The clonotype comes from a middle-aged man who had been exposed to COVID-19. DNA of the CDR3: TGTGCCAGCAGTTTCAGCTCCTATAATTCACCCCTCCACTTT. It specifies CASSFSSYNSPLHF. The full variable domain, completed using reference TRBV7-9 and TRBJ1-6, is DTGVSQNPRHKITKRGQNVTFRCDPISEHNRLYWYRQTLGQGPEFLTYFQNEAQLEKSRLLSDRFSAERPKGSFSTLEIQRTEQGDSAMYLCASSFSSYNSPLHFGNGTRLTVT.